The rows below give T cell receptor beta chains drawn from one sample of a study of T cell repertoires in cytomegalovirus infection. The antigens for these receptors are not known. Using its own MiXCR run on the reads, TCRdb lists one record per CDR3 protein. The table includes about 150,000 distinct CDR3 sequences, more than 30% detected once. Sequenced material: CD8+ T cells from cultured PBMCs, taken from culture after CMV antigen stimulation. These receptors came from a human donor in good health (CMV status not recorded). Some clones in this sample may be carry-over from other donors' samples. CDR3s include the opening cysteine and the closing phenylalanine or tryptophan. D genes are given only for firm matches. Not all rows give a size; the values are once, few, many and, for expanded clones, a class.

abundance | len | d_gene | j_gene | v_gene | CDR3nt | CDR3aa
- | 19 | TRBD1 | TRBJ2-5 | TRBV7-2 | TGTGCCAGCAGCTTAGAGGGACAGGGGGGGCTCTTTTTCCAAGAGACCCAGTACTTC | CASSLEGQGGLFFQETQYF
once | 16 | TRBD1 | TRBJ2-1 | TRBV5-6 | TGTGCCAGCAGCCTTACAGGGGGGATGTCCTACAATGAGCAGTTCTTC | CASSLTGGMSYNEQFF
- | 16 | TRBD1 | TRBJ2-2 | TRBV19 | TGTGCCAGTACCCAGGACAGGACAGGGTGGGCCGGGGAGCTGTTTTTT | CASTQDRTGWAGELFF
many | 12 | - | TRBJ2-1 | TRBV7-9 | TGTGCCAGCACGGACTCTTTCAATGAGCAGTTCTTC | CASTDSFNEQFF
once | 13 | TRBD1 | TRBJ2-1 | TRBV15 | TGTGCCACCAGCAGATGGACAGGGGATGAGCAGTTCTTC | CATSRWTGDEQFF
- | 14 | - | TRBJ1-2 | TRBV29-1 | TGCAGCGTTGCCCCGGACAGTGACAGATATGGCTACACCTTC | CSVAPDSDRYGYTF
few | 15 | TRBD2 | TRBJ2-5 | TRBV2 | TGTGCCAGCAGGGCTACTAGCGGGGGACAAGAGACCCAGTACTTC | CASRATSGGQETQYF
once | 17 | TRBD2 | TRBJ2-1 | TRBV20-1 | TGCAGTGCGAGACAGTTAGCGGGGGGGCCTCGATACAATGAGCAGTTCTTC | CSARQLAGGPRYNEQFF
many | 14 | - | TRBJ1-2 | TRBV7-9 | TGTGCCAGCAGCTCCGTGATCGATAACTATGGCTACACCTTC | CASSSVIDNYGYTF
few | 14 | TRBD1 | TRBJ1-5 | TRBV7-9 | TGTGCCAGCAGCCCCGGGACAGGGAGGCAGCCCCAGCATTTT | CASSPGTGRQPQHF
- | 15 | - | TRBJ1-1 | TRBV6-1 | TGTGCCAGCAAATCGACACTCGCCCCGAACACTGAAGCTTTCTTT | CASKSTLAPNTEAFF
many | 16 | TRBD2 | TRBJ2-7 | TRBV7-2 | TGTGCCAGCAGCTTAGGAGTAGCGGGGGGCGCCTACGAGCAGTACTTC | CASSLGVAGGAYEQYF
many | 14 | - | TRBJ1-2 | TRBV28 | TGTGCCGTCCGAGAGACAGGTACAAACTATGGCTACACCTTC | CAVRETGTNYGYTF
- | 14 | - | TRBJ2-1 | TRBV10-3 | TGTGCCATCAGTGATCCAGATTCCTACAATGAGCAGTTCTTC | CAISDPDSYNEQFF
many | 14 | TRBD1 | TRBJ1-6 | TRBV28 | TGTGCCAGTACGCCGGGACAGTATAATTCACCCCTCCACTTT | CASTPGQYNSPLHF
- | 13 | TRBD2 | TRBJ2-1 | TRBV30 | TGTGCCTGGAGTGTACTAGCGGGGGTTGAGCAGTTCTTC | CAWSVLAGVEQFF
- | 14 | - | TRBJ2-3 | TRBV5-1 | TGCGCCAGCAGCCCACGGACCACCGGAGATACGCAGTATTTT | CASSPRTTGDTQYF
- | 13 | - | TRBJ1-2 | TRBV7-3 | TGTGCCAGCAGCTTAAATCCGGGGAATGGCTACACCTTC | CASSLNPGNGYTF
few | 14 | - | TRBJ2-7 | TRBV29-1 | TGCAGCGTTGAAGATCCCGCGGTCCCCTACGAGCAGTACTTC | CSVEDPAVPYEQYF
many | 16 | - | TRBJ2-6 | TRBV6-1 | TGTGCCAGCAGTGGGTTGGGGGCCTCTGGGGCCAACGTCCTGACTTTC | CASSGLGASGANVLTF
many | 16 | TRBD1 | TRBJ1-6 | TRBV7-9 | TGTGCCAGCAGCCATGCGTCGACAGGGGGCCTTAGCACCCTCCACTTT | CASSHASTGGLSTLHF
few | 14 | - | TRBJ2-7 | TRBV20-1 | TGCAGTGCTAGGGCCCGCCAGGGCCATTACGAGCAGTACTTC | CSARARQGHYEQYF
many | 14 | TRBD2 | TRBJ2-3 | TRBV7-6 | TGTGCCAGCAGCATTGGACTAGCTACAGATACGCAGTATTTT | CASSIGLATDTQYF